This T cell receptor (beta chain) was retrieved from a study of CD8 T cells in Susac syndrome. The V end was cut by 2 bases, the J end by 1 base, with 14 bases between. This CDR3 comprises 16 residues. Reverse transcription of roughly 0.45 to 1 ug RNA used random hexamers. MiXCR, run by TCRdb on the immunoSEQ multiplex PCR reads, gives a single entry per CDR3 protein. The profile shows 150,000 to 200,000 distinct CDR3 sequences, around 93% of them singletons. CD8+ and CD4+ T cells were negatively isolated; TEMRA cells were FACS-enriched. This sequence was found in a human donor in good health. The sequencing sample was made of CD4+ T cells from PBMCs. V is TRBV23-1 and J is TRBJ2-5, with a possible D match to TRBD1 (5 bases). TRBV23-1 is recorded as an ORF, its role being uncertain. The CDR3 sequence: CASSQGQGKPQETQYF. For the CDR3, the DNA is TGCGCCAGCAGTCAAGGGCAGGGAAAGCCCCAAGAGACCCAGTACTTC.